This T cell receptor (beta chain) was captured in a study of neoadjuvant anti-PD-1 for oral cavity cancer. Study-level information: Nivolumab at 3 mg/kg was mostly given biweekly, three to four doses, pre-surgery. Patients without progression got a fourth dose around day 43. Study-level points and caveats: Expansion of preexisting intratumoral clones was suggested to aid response. Pretreatment Treg/Th17 ratio correlated inversely with post-treatment tumor clonality.

Germline loops: CDR1 SEHNR, CDR2 FQNEAQ (reference sequence). V was cut by 3 bases and J by 5 bases, with 14 bases left in between. The CDR3 loop spans 15 amino acids. Measured with immunoSEQ multiplex PCR; TCRdb has only the in-frame clones, and not every one. Here the sample spans about 12,000 clones, under 60% being singletons. To note about this clone: The antigen remains unidentified.

This sequence originates from a person between 40 and 85 years old with oral cavity squamous cell carcinoma. The source was tumor tissue, collected before nivolumab (anti-PD-1) treatment. The chain has TRBV7-9 and TRBJ2-1; tentatively, D is TRBD2 (6 bases). DNA of the CDR3: TGTGCCAGCAGCTTTCTCTCTAGCGTGCACAATGAGCAGTTCTTC. Amino acid sequence: CASSFLSSVHNEQFF.